This is a list of T cell receptor beta chains from one sample in a study of CD8+CD57+ T cells in acquired aplastic anemia. Each CDR3 protein gets one entry after TCRdb re-called the reads with MiXCR. The data contain under 200,000 distinct CDR3 sequences, roughly 50% of them seen just once; the ten biggest clones take up roughly 1.8%. The sequencing input was sorted CD4+, CD8+, or CD8+CD57+ T cells (not recorded which) from PBMCs. The receptors come from a human donor with aplastic anemia. Each CDR3 is given without its conserved first and last residue. A row's size may be missing; if present it is once, few, many or a size class.

CDR3 | J | V | size
ASSLQGTYGYT | TRBJ1-2 | TRBV7-2 | many
SAEPTSVKNIQY | TRBJ2-4 | TRBV20-1 | many
ASSEGGSLNTEAF | TRBJ1-1 | TRBV25-1 | few
AIGGAQSTDTQY | TRBJ2-3 | TRBV10-3 | many
ASSSRAPLDHNEQF | TRBJ2-1 | TRBV12-3/TRBV12-4 | few
ASSPGVDGYT | TRBJ1-2 | TRBV2 | .
ASSLKGKGQGDSGANVLT | TRBJ2-6 | TRBV7-3 | few
SAAGRLIASTDTQY | TRBJ2-3 | TRBV20-1 | many
SVGGTSGYNEQF | TRBJ2-1 | TRBV29-1 | .
ASSYGAVAGVPHTQY | TRBJ2-3 | TRBV6-2/TRBV6-3 | many
ASSFSAGGAAYEQY | TRBJ2-7 | TRBV11-2 | .
ASSYDRVYGYT | TRBJ1-2 | TRBV6-2/TRBV6-3 | many
ASDIVNTEAF | TRBJ1-1 | TRBV10-3 | .
ASSDAGNPTNEKLF | TRBJ1-4 | TRBV6-1 | many
ASSGPLNQPQH | TRBJ1-5 | TRBV28 | few
ASSVDGRVNTEAF | TRBJ1-1 | TRBV9 | .
ASSTTSGYTDTQY | TRBJ2-3 | TRBV28 | .
ASSLPGTGVHEQY | TRBJ2-7 | TRBV5-1 | many
AISEGLAGGHYEQY | TRBJ2-7 | TRBV10-3 | few
ASSLVGAGEAF | TRBJ1-1 | TRBV5-6 | few
SVILAGASNEQF | TRBJ2-1 | TRBV29-1 | many
ASSRELF | TRBJ2-2 | TRBV7-2 | .
ASSQETGIGYT | TRBJ1-2 | TRBV4-3 | .
SARRDPNEKLF | TRBJ1-4 | TRBV20-1 | many
SAKKRGNYEQY | TRBJ2-7 | TRBV20-1 | once
ASSDDRSTGELF | TRBJ2-2 | TRBV2 | .
ASSLAVRQPQH | TRBJ1-5 | TRBV7-2 | many